Listed here is a single TCR beta chain. Trimming stripped 1 base from V and 5 bases from J, with 7 bases between. The CDR3 is 13 residues long. In germline, CDR1 is SEHNR, CDR2 FQNEAQ (reference sequence). This sample is part of a study of cytomegalovirus exposure and HLA in healthy donors. Overall study: Out of 350 to 400 genotyped donors, about 81% belonged to the Caucasian-associated ancestry cluster.

Primers included in the PCR were 60 Vbeta and 13 Jbeta primers. The protocol was immunoSEQ multiplex PCR, while the TCRdb copy is restricted to in-frame clones and leaves out a portion. The table records fewer than 300,000 clones, 80% of them present only once. The material sequenced was PBMCs. The source is a girl aged 2 to 10 in good health and CMV-seronegative. The V and J genes are TRBV7-9 and TRBJ2-3; D is ambiguous. CDR3 coding DNA: TGTGCCAGCAGCTTAGGGGCTGGAGATACGCAGTATTTT. Encoded protein: CASSLGAGDTQYF.